Shown below are 25 T cell receptor beta chains from a single sample sequenced in a study of lymphopenia after photon versus proton radiotherapy. Generated by immunoSEQ multiplex PCR, the TCRdb table keeps only in-frame clones and is missing some. The data hold 20,000 or so clones, with 80% to 95% observed a single time. This material consisted of peripheral blood, taken from a patient treated with proton-based radiotherapy. The receptors come from a woman between 65 and 79 years old with pancreatic cancer. Some clones in this sample may be carry-over from other donors' samples.

V usage is TRBV27 and J usage is TRBJ2-2, with a tentative D call TRBD2 (5 bases). Germline CDR1 MNHEY, CDR2 SMNVEV (reference sequence). V lost 6 bases and J lost 2, with 13 bases in between. The CDR3 has 15 amino acids. CDR3 sequence reads: CASRPYGINTGELFF. The CDR3 bases are TGTGCCAGCAGACCTTACGGGATTAACACCGGGGAGCTGTTTTTT.

This chain uses TRBV6-1 with TRBJ2-1, with 7 bases matching TRBD1. The CDR3 loop spans 11 amino acids. The germline gives CDR1 MNHNS, CDR2 SASEGT. After removal of 11 bases from V and 6 bases from J, the junction contained 4 bases not matched to a gene. The CDR3 nucleotides are TGTGCCGTCGACAGGGTCAATGAGCAGTTCTTC. It is translated as CAVDRVNEQFF.

This rearrangement joins TRBV20-1 to TRBJ1-2, with no clear D. Germline V lookup: CDR1 DFQATT, CDR2 SNEGSKA (reference sequence). CDR3 length: 10 amino acids. V shed 3 bases and J shed 4 bases, with 3 bases lying between them. Here the CDR3 reads CSARSYGYTF. The CDR3 nucleotides read TGCAGTGCTAGGAGCTATGGCTACACCTTC.

The DNA of the CDR3 is TGTGCCAGCACCATAAAGGGCCAGGGAGGAGGGTACAATGAGCAGTTCTTC. Protein product: CASTIKGQGGGYNEQFF. The J gene is TRBJ2-1, the V gene TRBV13; tentatively, D is TRBD2 (6 bases). The CDR3 totals 17 residues. V was clipped by 7 bases and J by 4 bases, with 23 bases between them. The germline V gene encodes CDR1 PRHDT and CDR2 FYEKMQ (reference sequence). Full variable domain (rest looked up from reference TRBV13 and TRBJ2-1): AAGVIQSPRHLIKEKRETATLKCYPIPRHDTVYWYQQGPGQDPQFLISFYEKMQSDKGSIPDRFSAQQFSDYHSELNMSSLELGDSALYFCASTIKGQGGGYNEQFFGPGTRLTVL.

The J gene is TRBJ1-1, the V gene TRBV6-5, with 7 nucleotides matching TRBD1. Germline V lookup: CDR1 MNHEY, CDR2 SVGAGI. The V gene end was trimmed by 7 bases and the J gene end by 3 bases; junction bases not matched to a gene: 11. The CDR3 has 15 amino acids. The CDR3 DNA follows: TGTGCCAGCACTCCAGGGTTCAGGGGGGACACTGAAGCTTTCTTT. It encodes CASTPGFRGDTEAFF.

This clone was counted once. J is TRBJ2-3 and V is TRBV6-6, with no clear D. Per germline, CDR1 MNHNY and CDR2 SVGAGI (reference sequence). V was shortened by 9 bases and J by 6 bases, with 10 bases between the two germline ends. The CDR3 runs 11 residues. CDR3: CASAMGDTQYF. Written as DNA, the CDR3 is TGTGCCAGTGCTATGGGGGATACGCAGTATTTT.

The V and J genes are TRBV30 and TRBJ1-2; 12 bases map to TRBD1. This CDR3 spans 13 amino acids. The V segment lost 3 bases and the J segment 8 bases; nucleotides outside the gene matches: 4. Germline V gene data show CDR1 as GTSNPN and CDR2 as SVGIG (reference sequence). The CDR3 sequence is CAWRGTGGKGYTF. As DNA, the CDR3 is TGTGCCTGGAGAGGGACAGGGGGCAAAGGCTACACCTTC.

This rearrangement joins TRBV6-6 to TRBJ2-5; D is unclear. Trimming shortened V by 5 bases and J by 2 bases, and 6 bases separated the two germline ends. CDR1 is MNHNY and CDR2 is SVGAGI in the germline V gene (reference sequence). The CDR3 contains 12 residues. The CDR3 loop is CASSTTQETQYF. DNA of the CDR3: TGTGCCAGCAGTACAACTCAAGAGACCCAGTACTTC.

The chain links TRBV5-1 to TRBJ2-5, with 14 positions matching TRBD2. V dropped 2 bases and J dropped 5; count of bases not matched to a gene: 5. CDR1 is SGHRS and CDR2 is YFSETQ in the germline V gene. The CDR3 contains 16 residues. The CDR3 reads CASSLQGLAGEETQYF. CDR3 nucleotides: TGCGCCAGCAGCTTACAGGGACTAGCGGGAGAGGAGACCCAGTACTTC.

About this clone itself: The sample carries other DNA sequences with the same CDR3. The chain recombines TRBV23-1 with TRBJ1-2; D is unresolved. TRBV23-1 is given ORF status, its function remaining uncertain. This CDR3 is built from 13 residues. V lost 0 bases, J lost 4 bases, and 6 bases lay in between. In DNA form, the CDR3 reads TGCGCCAGCAGTCAATCGTCACCCTATGGCTACACCTTC. It codes for CASSQSSPYGYTF.

The chain is built from TRBV28 and TRBJ2-3, with 8 bases identical to TRBD2. V shed 1 base, J shed 4 bases, and the junction held 4 bases outside the gene matches. CDR1 is MDHEN and CDR2 is SYDVKM in the germline V gene. The CDR3 runs to 15 residues. The CDR3 region has the DNA TGTGCCAGCAGTTTATCCCTAGCGGGCCCAGATACGCAGTATTTT. This encodes CASSLSLAGPDTQYF.

The gene calls are TRBV28 and TRBJ1-1; TRBD1 might be the D (6 bases). CDR1 and CDR2 (germline): MDHEN, SYDVKM. With 6 bases removed from V and 1 base from J, the gap between germline ends came to 12 bases. This CDR3 has 14 residues. The CDR3 DNA follows: TGTGCCAGCAGAGACCAACAGGGGAACACTGAAGCTTTCTTT. Its translation: CASRDQQGNTEAFF.

V gene TRBV19 combines with J gene TRBJ1-2; D gene ambiguous. Per germline, CDR1 LNHDA and CDR2 SQIVND (reference sequence). The CDR3 loop spans 17 amino acids. Trimming shortened V by 6 bases and J by 7 bases, and 27 bases separated the two germline ends. The CDR3 nucleotides are TGTGCCAGTAGGCCGAACTACGACAAGGAAGGGCACGGTGGCTACACCTTC. Translated, it gives CASRPNYDKEGHGGYTF.

The V and J genes are TRBV2 and TRBJ2-1; D not resolved. In germline, CDR1 is SNHLY, CDR2 FYNNEI. V lost 5 bases and J 9 bases, leaving 8 bases between the germline ends. The CDR3 is made up of 11 amino acids. For the CDR3, the DNA is TGTGCCAGCAGTAGGTTAGTTGAGCAGTTCTTC. This gives the protein CASSRLVEQFF.

A single count supports this clone. This CDR3 is CASSPSGSLSQPQHF. The CDR3 DNA reads TGTGCCAGCAGTCCCAGCGGGAGCCTGTCTCAGCCCCAGCATTTT. The chain joins TRBV27 to TRBJ1-5; D not resolved. Trimming pared 5 bases from V and 6 bases from J, leaving 17 bases between. This CDR3 has 15 amino acids. Germline V gene sequence: CDR1 MNHEY, CDR2 SMNVEV (reference sequence).

The chain carries TRBV28 and TRBJ2-5; 7 bases fit TRBD1. This CDR3 contains 15 residues. V shed 6 bases and J 4 bases; nucleotides not matched to a gene: 11. The germline gives CDR1 MDHEN, CDR2 SYDVKM. The CDR3 bases are TGTGCCAGCAGCTCGCCCTTCAGGGGGAGAGAGACCCAGTACTTC. Residues: CASSSPFRGRETQYF. Full variable domain (outside the CDR3, taken from reference TRBV28 and TRBJ2-5): DVKVTQSSRYLVKRTGEKVFLECVQDMDHENMFWYRQDPGLGLRLIYFSYDVKMKEKGDIPEGYSVSREKKERFSLILESASTNQTSMYLCASSSPFRGRETQYFGPGTRLLVL.

V is TRBV19 and J is TRBJ1-5; D is unresolved. Germline assignment: CDR1 LNHDA and CDR2 SQIVND (reference sequence). With 9 bases removed from V and 5 bases from J, the gap between germline ends came to 20 bases. This CDR3 has 15 amino acids. CDR3 in amino acids: CASRGRHEDYQPQHF. The CDR3 DNA reads TGTGCCAGCCGAGGGAGGCATGAAGATTATCAGCCCCAGCATTTT.

The chain recombines TRBV6-1 with TRBJ1-5; D remains unclear. The CDR3 is 14 residues long. From germline, CDR1 is MNHNS and CDR2 SASEGT. The V gene lost 8 bases and the J gene lost 0 bases, with 11 bases spanning the gap. CDR3 protein: CASWTVYSNQPQHF. DNA for the CDR3: TGTGCCAGCTGGACCGTTTATAGCAATCAGCCCCAGCATTTT.

This sequence joins TRBV28 and TRBJ1-3; D gene ambiguous. CDR3 length: 12 residues. V was shortened by 9 bases and J by 5 bases, with 11 bases between the two germline ends. CDR1 and CDR2 (germline): MDHEN, SYDVKM. CDR3 coding DNA: TGTGCCAGTGGAACAGTTCGAAACACCATATATTTT. It encodes CASGTVRNTIYF.

This chain uses TRBV27 with TRBJ1-2; no firm D call. Germline CDR1 reads MNHEY; CDR2 reads SMNVEV (reference sequence). V was clipped by 2 bases and J by 4 bases, with 11 bases between them. This CDR3 region has 14 residues. The CDR3 sequence is CASSLGPASYGYTF. As DNA, the CDR3 is TGTGCCAGCAGTTTAGGTCCGGCTAGCTATGGCTACACCTTC.

The rearrangement joins TRBV7-8 to TRBJ2-6; D is ambiguous. V lost 8 bases to trimming and J lost 1 base, with 6 bases between them. Germline-derived CDR1 and CDR2 are SGHVS and FQNEAQ. The CDR3 is 13 residues long. The CDR3 sequence: CASLNSGANVLTF. The CDR3 DNA reads TGTGCCAGCCTTAATTCTGGGGCCAACGTCCTGACTTTC. The entire variable domain, with the rest obtained from reference TRBV7-8 and TRBJ2-6, is as follows: GAGVSQSPRYKVAKRGQDVALRCDPISGHVSLFWYQQALGQGPEFLTYFQNEAQLDKSGLPSDRFFAERPEGSVSTLKIQRTQQEDSAVYLCASLNSGANVLTFGAGSRLTVL.

The V call is TRBV5-1, the J call TRBJ1-4; 7 bases map to TRBD1. CDR3 length: 14 amino acids. Germline values: CDR1 SGHRS, CDR2 YFSETQ. With V trimmed by 4 bases and J by 2 bases, 2 bases remained unmatched. The DNA of the CDR3 is TGCGCCAGCAGCCGGACAGGCACTAATGAAAAACTGTTTTTT. This encodes CASSRTGTNEKLFF. The complete variable domain, with remaining parts taken from reference TRBV5-1 and TRBJ1-4, reads KAGVTQTPRYLIKTRGQQVTLSCSPISGHRSVSWYQQTPGQGLQFLFEYFSETQRNKGNFPGRFSGRQFSNSRSEMNVSTLELGDSALYLCASSRTGTNEKLFFGSGTQLSVL.

The CDR3 nucleotides read TGTGCCAGCAGTTGGACAGGGAGGGAGACCCAGTACTTC. Its protein is CASSWTGRETQYF. V is TRBV6-1 and J is TRBJ2-5; TRBD1 matches at 8 bases. With 5 bases clipped from V and 5 bases from J, the junction kept 4 bases outside the gene matches. CDR3 length: 13 residues. Germline-derived CDR1 and CDR2 are MNHNS and SASEGT.

The J gene is TRBJ1-5, the V gene TRBV15; 12 positions match TRBD1. Losses at the gene ends were 5 bases for V and 0 bases for J; bases not matched to a gene: 2. Germline-derived CDR1 and CDR2 are LNHNV and YYDKDF (reference sequence). This CDR3 has 16 residues. CDR3 sequence: CATSGDRGLSNQPQHF. The CDR3 region has the DNA TGTGCCACCAGCGGGGACAGGGGGCTTAGCAATCAGCCCCAGCATTTT.

The rearrangement uses TRBV19 and TRBJ2-7; 8 bases are a match to TRBD1. V trimming: 4 bases; J trimming: 0 bases; junction bases outside the gene matches: 11. Germline V gene data show CDR1 as LNHDA and CDR2 as SQIVND (reference sequence). The CDR3 contains 17 residues. CDR3 sequence: CASSRGKRGTGSYEQYF. The CDR3 DNA reads TGTGCCAGTAGTAGAGGTAAAAGGGGGACAGGCTCCTACGAGCAGTACTTC.